This T cell receptor beta chain comes out of a study of blood T cells in healthy people across ages. This CDR3 contains 17 residues. V shed 4 bases and J 2 bases; nucleotides not matched to a gene: 12. Through a sample-barcoded 5' primer and a J-beta primer mix, a second PCR was run for 7 to 11 cycles. Every sample produced at least 2.5 million CDR3-containing paired-end reads. TCRdb itself ran the 5' RACE reads through MiXCR, one entry per CDR3 protein. The sample lists fewer than 2,000,000 distinct CDR3 sequences; 30% to 40% were seen once. Sequencing was done on a sample of blood. J is TRBJ2-3 and V is TRBV12-3 or TRBV12-4; 7 bases line up with TRBD2. The sequence was obtained from a human donor in good health. This chain's CDR3 is CASSSGLGRPNTDTQYF. As DNA, the CDR3 is TGTGCCAGCAGTTCGGGCCTCGGGAGGCCAAACACAGATACGCAGTATTTT.